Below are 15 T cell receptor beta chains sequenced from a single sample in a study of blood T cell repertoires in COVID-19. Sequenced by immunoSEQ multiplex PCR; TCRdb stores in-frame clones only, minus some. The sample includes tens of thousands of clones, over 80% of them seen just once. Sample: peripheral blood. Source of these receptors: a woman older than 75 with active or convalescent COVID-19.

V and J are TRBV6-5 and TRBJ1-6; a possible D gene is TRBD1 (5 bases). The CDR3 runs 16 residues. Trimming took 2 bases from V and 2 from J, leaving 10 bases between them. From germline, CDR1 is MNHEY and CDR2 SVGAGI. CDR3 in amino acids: CASSYRRAAYNSPLHF. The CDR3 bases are TGTGCCAGCAGTTACCGCAGGGCGGCCTATAATTCACCCCTCCACTTT.

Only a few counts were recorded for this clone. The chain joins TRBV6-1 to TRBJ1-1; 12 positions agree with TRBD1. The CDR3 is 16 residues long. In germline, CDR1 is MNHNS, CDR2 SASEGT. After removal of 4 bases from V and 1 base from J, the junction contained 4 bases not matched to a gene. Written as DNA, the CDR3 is TGTGCCAGCAGTGGGGGGACAGGGGGCCCGAACACTGAAGCTTTCTTT. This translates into CASSGGTGGPNTEAFF.

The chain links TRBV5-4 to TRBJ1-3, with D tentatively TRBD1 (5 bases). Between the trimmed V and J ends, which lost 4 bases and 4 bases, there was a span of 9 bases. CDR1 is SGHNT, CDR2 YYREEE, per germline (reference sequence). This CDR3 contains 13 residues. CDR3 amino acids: CASSPGGGNTIYF. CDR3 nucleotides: TGTGCCAGCAGCCCGGGGGGAGGAAACACCATATATTTT. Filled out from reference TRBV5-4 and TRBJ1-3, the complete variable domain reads ETGVTQSPTHLIKTRGQQVTLRCSSQSGHNTVSWYQQALGQGPQFIFQYYREEENGRGNFPPRFSGLQFPNYSSELNVNALELDDSALYLCASSPGGGNTIYFGEGSWLTVV.

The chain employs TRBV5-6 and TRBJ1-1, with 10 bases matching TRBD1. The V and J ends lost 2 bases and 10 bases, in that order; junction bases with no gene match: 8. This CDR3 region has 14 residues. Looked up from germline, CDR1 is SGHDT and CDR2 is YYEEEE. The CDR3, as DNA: TGTGCCAGCAGCTTTTCCGGGACAGGGGTGGCAGCTTTCTTT. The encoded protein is CASSFSGTGVAAFF.

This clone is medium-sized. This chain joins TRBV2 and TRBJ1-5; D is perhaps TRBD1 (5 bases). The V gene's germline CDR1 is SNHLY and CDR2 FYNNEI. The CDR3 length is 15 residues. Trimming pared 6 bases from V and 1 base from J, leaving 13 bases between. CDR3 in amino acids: CASSKEGVSNQPQHF. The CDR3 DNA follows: TGTGCCAGCAGCAAGGAAGGGGTCAGCAATCAGCCCCAGCATTTT.

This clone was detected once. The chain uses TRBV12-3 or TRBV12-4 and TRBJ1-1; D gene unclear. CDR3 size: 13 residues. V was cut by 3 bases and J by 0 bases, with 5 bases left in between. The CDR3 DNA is TGTGCCAGCAGTTTCCAGATGAACACTGAAGCTTTCTTT. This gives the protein CASSFQMNTEAFF.

The CDR3 DNA reads as TGCGCCAGCAGTGAGACCAGGTACAATGAGCAGTTCTTC. Protein: CASSETRYNEQFF. The chain uses TRBV10-1 and TRBJ2-1; D unclear. V was shortened by 2 bases and J by 4 bases, with 6 bases between the two germline ends. Germline lookup yields CDR1 WNHNN and CDR2 SYGVQD (reference sequence). The CDR3 spans 13 residues.

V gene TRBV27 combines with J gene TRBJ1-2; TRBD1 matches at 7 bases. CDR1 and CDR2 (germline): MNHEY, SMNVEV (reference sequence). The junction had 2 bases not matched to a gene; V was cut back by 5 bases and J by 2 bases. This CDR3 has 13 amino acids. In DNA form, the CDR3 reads TGTGCCAGCAGTCGGGACAGAAACTATGGCTACACCTTC. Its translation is CASSRDRNYGYTF.

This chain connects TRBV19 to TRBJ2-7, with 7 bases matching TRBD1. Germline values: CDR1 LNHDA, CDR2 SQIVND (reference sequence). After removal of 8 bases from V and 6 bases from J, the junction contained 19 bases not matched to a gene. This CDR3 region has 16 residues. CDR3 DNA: TGTGCCAGTGCCATCCATTCCGGGACAGCTATTCCCGAGCAGTACTTC. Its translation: CASAIHSGTAIPEQYF.

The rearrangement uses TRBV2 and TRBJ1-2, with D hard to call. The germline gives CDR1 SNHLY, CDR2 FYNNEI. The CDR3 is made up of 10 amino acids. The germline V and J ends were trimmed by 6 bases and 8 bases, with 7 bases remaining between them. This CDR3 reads CASRVEGYTF. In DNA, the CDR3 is TGTGCCAGCAGGGTAGAGGGCTACACCTTC.

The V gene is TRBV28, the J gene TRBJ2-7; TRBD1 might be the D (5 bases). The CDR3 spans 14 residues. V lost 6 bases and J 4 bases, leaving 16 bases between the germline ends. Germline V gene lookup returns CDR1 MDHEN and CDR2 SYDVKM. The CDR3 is CASSQPSTAYEQYF. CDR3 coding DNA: TGTGCCAGCAGCCAACCGTCGACAGCATACGAGCAGTACTTC.

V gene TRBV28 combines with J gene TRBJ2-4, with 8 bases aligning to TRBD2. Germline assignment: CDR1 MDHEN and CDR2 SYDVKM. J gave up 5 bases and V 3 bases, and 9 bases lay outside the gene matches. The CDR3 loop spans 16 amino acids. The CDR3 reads CASSFHGGARENIQYF. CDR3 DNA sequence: TGTGCCAGCAGTTTTCACGGGGGGGCCAGGGAAAACATTCAGTACTTC.

The CDR3 region is CASSQGQGARETQYF. CDR3 nucleotides: TGTGCCAGCAGCCAAGGACAGGGCGCGAGAGAGACCCAGTACTTC. V and J are TRBV9 and TRBJ2-5, with 8 bases aligning to TRBD1. V shed 4 bases and J 4 bases; nucleotides not matched to a gene: 9. CDR3 length: 15 amino acids. Germline loops: CDR1 SGDLS, CDR2 YYNGEE.

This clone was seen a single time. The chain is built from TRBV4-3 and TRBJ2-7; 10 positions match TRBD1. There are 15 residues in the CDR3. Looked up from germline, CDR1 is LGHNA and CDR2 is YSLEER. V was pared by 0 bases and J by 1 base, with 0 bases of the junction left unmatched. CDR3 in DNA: TGCGCCAGCAGCCAAGAGGACAGGGGGTCCTACGAGCAGTACTTC. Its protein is CASSQEDRGSYEQYF.

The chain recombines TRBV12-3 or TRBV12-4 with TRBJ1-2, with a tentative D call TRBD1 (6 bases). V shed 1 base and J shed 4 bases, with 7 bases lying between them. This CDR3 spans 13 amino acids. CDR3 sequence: CASSLGTVYGYTF. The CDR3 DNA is TGTGCCAGCAGTTTAGGGACAGTCTATGGCTACACCTTC.